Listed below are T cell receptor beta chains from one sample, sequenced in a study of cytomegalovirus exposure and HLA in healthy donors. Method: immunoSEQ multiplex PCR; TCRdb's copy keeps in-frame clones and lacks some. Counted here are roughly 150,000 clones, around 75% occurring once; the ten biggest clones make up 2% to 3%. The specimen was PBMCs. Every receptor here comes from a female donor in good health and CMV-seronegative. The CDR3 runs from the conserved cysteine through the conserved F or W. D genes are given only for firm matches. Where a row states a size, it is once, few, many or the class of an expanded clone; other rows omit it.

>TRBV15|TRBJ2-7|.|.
TGTGCCACCAGCCCTGGCCGAACGGGGGCCTACGAGCAGTACTTC
CATSPGRTGAYEQYF
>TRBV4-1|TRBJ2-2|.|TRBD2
TGCGCCAGCAGCCAAACGGGACTAGCGGCCACCGGGGAGCTGTTTTTT
CASSQTGLAATGELFF
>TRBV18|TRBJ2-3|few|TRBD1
TGTGCCAGCTCACTCTCCGGGACAGGCCGCGGCACAGATACGCAGTATTTT
CASSLSGTGRGTDTQYF
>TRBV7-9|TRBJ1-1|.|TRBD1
TGTGCCAGCAGCCACCGGGACAGGGGACTTGAAGCTTTCTTT
CASSHRDRGLEAFF
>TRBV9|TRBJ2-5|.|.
TGTGCCAGCAGCACCGGACATTCCACGGGAGAGACCCAGTACTTC
CASSTGHSTGETQYF
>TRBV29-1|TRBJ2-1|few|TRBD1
TGCAGCGTTGGAGCCGGGGACAGGGGGGACAATGAGCAGTTCTTC
CSVGAGDRGDNEQFF
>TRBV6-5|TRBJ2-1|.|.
TGTGCCAGCAGTCCCTGGGTAGCGGACTACAATGAGCAGTTCTTC
CASSPWVADYNEQFF
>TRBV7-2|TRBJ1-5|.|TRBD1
TGTGCCAGCAGCTTAGGGACAGGGACAGGGAATCAGCCCCAGCATTTT
CASSLGTGTGNQPQHF
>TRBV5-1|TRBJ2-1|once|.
TGCGCCAGCAGCTTGGACGGAGGGGACAATGAGCAGTTCTTC
CASSLDGGDNEQFF
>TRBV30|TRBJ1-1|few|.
TGTGCCTGGAGTGTACGGTGGCAGGGCCGGAACACTGAAGCTTTCTTT
CAWSVRWQGRNTEAFF
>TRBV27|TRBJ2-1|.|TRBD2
TGTGCCAGCAGTGCACTAGCGGGGGGGCAGTTCTTC
CASSALAGGQFF
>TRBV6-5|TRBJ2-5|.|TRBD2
TGTGCCAGCAGTAGCGGGGGGCTCCAAGAGACCCAGTACTTC
CASSSGGLQETQYF
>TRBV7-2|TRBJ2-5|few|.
TGTGCCAGCAGCTTACACAGGGCGAGGGAGACCCAGTACTTC
CASSLHRARETQYF
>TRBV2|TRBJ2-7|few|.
TGTGCCAGTACTCTCCTCTCCTACGAGCAGTACTTC
CASTLLSYEQYF
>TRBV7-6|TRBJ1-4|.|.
TGTGCCAGCAGCCCCAGGATGGGGCAGGAAAAACTGTTTTTT
CASSPRMGQEKLFF
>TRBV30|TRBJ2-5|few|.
TGTGCCTTGGGGAGGGGGGAGACCCAGTACTTC
CALGRGETQYF
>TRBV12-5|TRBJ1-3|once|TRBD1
TGTGCTAGTGCGTACAGGGGGAGCTCTGGAAACACCATATATTTT
CASAYRGSSGNTIYF
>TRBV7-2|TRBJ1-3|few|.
TGTGCCAGCAAGGAGCATGGGGGGGCAGGGCAAGCTGGAAACACCATATATTTT
CASKEHGGAGQAGNTIYF
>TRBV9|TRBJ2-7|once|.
TGTGCCAGCAGCTCTGGACTCGGCGAGCAGTACTTC
CASSSGLGEQYF
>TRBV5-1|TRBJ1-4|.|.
TGCGCCAGCAGCACCGCGGCAGGGGATGAAAAACTGTTTTTT
CASSTAAGDEKLFF
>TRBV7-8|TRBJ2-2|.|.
TGTGCCAGCAGCTCCAGGGTACCCGGGGAGCTGTTTTTT
CASSSRVPGELFF
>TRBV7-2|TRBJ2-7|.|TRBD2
TGTGCCAGCAGGTCCTCCGGGACTAGCGGGGGCTACGAGCAGTACTTC
CASRSSGTSGGYEQYF
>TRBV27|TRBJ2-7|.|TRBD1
TGTGCCAGCAGTTTATCACAGGGGGCGGAGGAGCAGTACTTC
CASSLSQGAEEQYF
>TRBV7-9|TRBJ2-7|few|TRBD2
TGTGCCAGCAGCTTACCCCAGGGAGCGGGGGGCGAGCAGTACTTC
CASSLPQGAGGEQYF
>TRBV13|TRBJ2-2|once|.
TGTGCCAGCAGCCCGGGGTCCGGGGAGCTGTTTTTT
CASSPGSGELFF
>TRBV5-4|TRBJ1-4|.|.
TGTGCCAGCAGCTTGTTAGCGGAAAAACTGTTTTTT
CASSLLAEKLFF
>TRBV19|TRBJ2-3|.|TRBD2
TGTGCCAGTAGTTGGGCGGGAGGTTACACAGATACGCAGTATTTT
CASSWAGGYTDTQYF
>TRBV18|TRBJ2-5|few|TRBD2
TGTGCCAGCTCACCGTTCCGGGAGGTAGGAGAGACCCAGTACTTC
CASSPFREVGETQYF
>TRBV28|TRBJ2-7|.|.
TGTGCCAGCAGTTACGGGTTCGGGGTCTACGAGCAGTACTTC
CASSYGFGVYEQYF
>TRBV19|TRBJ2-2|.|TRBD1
TGTGCCAGTAGGGGACAGATTAACACCGGGGAGCTGTTTTTT
CASRGQINTGELFF
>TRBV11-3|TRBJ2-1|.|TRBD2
TGTGCCAGCAGCTTAGGGTCTGGGGCAGGGAGGGACAATGAGCAGTTCTTC
CASSLGSGAGRDNEQFF
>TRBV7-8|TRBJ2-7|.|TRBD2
TGTGCCAGCAGCCAACTAGCGGGGGGCCACGGCAACGAGCAGTACTTC
CASSQLAGGHGNEQYF
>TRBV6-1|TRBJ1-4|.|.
TGTGCCATAACGGGAGGGGTTGCAACTAATGAAAAACTGTTTTTT
CAITGGVATNEKLFF
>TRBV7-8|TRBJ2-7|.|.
TGTGCCAGCAGCTTAGTTGGGTCAGGGCCCTACGAGCAGTACTTC
CASSLVGSGPYEQYF
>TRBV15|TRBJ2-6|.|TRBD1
TGTGCCACCAGCGGACAGGGGCCCGGGGCCAACGTCCTGACTTTC
CATSGQGPGANVLTF
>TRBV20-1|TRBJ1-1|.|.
TGCAGTGCCCCTAGCCCCACTGAAGCTTTCTTT
CSAPSPTEAFF
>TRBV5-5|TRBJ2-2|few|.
TGTGCCAGCAGCTGGCCCCTCGGGGGAACCGGGGAGCTGTTTTTT
CASSWPLGGTGELFF
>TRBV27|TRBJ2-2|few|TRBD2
TGTGCCAGCAGTTTTAAACTAGCGGGAGTCGCCGGGGAGCTGTTTTTT
CASSFKLAGVAGELFF
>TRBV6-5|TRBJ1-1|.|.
TGTGCCAGCAGTTATTCATGGCCCGGGGGTGAAGCTTTCTTT
CASSYSWPGGEAFF
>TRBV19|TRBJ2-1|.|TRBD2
TGTGCCAGTAGTGAGGGGACTAGCGGGATGAGCTCCTACAATGAGCAGTTCTTC
CASSEGTSGMSSYNEQFF